This T cell receptor beta chain was retrieved from a study of OX40 agonist ivuxolimab in advanced cancers. Study information: Three patients showed partial responses: one hepatocellular carcinoma and two cutaneous melanoma cases.

Using immunoSEQ multiplex PCR, the repertoire was profiled, and TCRdb retains in-frame clones only, with some absent. The profile shows 75,000 to 95,000 clones, more than 75% of them singletons. Per the germline V gene, CDR1 is MDHEN and CDR2 is SYDVKM. The germline V and J ends were trimmed by 6 bases and 4 bases, with 13 bases remaining between them. The CDR3 contains 13 residues. This clone was seen once. This sequence joins TRBV28 and TRBJ2-7; tentatively, D is TRBD1 or TRBD2 (5 bases each). This clonotype originated in an adult with an advanced solid tumor such as melanoma, head and neck, liver or kidney cancer. The specimen was CD4+ or CD8+ T cells sorted from blood, collected in a trial of the OX40 agonist ivuxolimab. The CDR3 sequence is CASRKQGGYEQYF. The DNA for the CDR3 is TGTGCCAGCAGGAAGCAGGGCGGGTACGAGCAGTACTTC. Full variable domain (rest looked up from reference TRBV28 and TRBJ2-7): DVKVTQSSRYLVKRTGEKVFLECVQDMDHENMFWYRQDPGLGLRLIYFSYDVKMKEKGDIPEGYSVSREKKERFSLILESASTNQTSMYLCASRKQGGYEQYFGPGTRLTVT.